This TCR beta chain was retrieved from a study of technical replicates of blood from several donors. Worth noting for this clone: Sequence at one end of the junction differs from germline and may be a read error.

From germline, CDR1 is SSHAT and CDR2 FNYEAQ (reference sequence). The CDR3 sequence is 18 residues long. Method: immunoSEQ multiplex PCR; TCRdb's copy keeps in-frame clones and lacks some. Among about 85,000 clones listed, roughly 94% were seen once. The chain is built from TRBV7-7 and TRBJ2-1; 8 bases match TRBD2. This receptor was obtained from a human donor in good health. Sequencing input: T cells isolated from PBMCs. The CDR3 DNA follows: TGTGCTAGCAGCTTAGAGTTAGTGTCGGGGGGGCCGGCAGCGGAGCAGTTCTTC. Translating gives CASSLELVSGGPAAEQFF.